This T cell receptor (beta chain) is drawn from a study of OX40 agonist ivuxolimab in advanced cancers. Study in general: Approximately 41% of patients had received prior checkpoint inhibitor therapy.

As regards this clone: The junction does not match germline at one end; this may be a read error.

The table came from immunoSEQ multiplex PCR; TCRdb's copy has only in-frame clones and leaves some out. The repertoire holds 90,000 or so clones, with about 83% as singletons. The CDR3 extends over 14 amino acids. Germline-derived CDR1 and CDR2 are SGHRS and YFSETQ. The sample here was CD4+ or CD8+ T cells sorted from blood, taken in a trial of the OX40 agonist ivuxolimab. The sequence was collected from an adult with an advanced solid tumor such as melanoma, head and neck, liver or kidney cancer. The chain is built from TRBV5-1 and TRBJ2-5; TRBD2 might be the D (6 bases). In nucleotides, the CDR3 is TGTGCCAGCAGCTTGGGGACTTACGGGGAGACCCAGTACTTC. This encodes CASSLGTYGETQYF.